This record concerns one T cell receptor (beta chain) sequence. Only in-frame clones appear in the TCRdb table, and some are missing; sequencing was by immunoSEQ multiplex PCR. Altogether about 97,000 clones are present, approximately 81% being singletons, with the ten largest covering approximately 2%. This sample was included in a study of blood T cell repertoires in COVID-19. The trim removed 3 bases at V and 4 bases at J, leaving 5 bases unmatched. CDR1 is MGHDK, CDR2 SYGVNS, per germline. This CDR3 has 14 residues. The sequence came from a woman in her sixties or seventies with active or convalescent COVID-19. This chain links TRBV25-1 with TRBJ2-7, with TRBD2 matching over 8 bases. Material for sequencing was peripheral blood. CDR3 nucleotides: TGTGCCAGCAGTGAGACGGGGGGGCCTTACGAGCAGTACTTC. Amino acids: CASSETGGPYEQYF.